This TCR beta chain was retrieved from a study of blood T cell repertoires in COVID-19. Background on the study: Acute and convalescent COVID-19 specimens originated in the United States, Italy and Spain. T cells, B-cell-depleted T cells, or PBMCs provided the cDNA or gDNA that served as material.

The trim removed 1 base at V and 7 bases at J, leaving 9 bases unmatched. The germline V gene encodes CDR1 KGHSH and CDR2 LQKENI. The CDR3 totals 18 residues. In the authors' methods: Cell counts per sample came from amplifying reference gene primers. Data came from immunoSEQ multiplex PCR; TCRdb stores just in-frame clones and leaves some out. V and J calls and clone size follow that table, whereas D and trimming were derived from the DNA. The data hold roughly 50,000 clones, with roughly nine tenths observed a single time. This receptor was taken from a woman between 55 and 75 years old with active or convalescent COVID-19. Sequenced sample: peripheral blood. The chain has TRBV18 and TRBJ2-1; the match to TRBD2 covers 14 bases. The CDR3 DNA is TGTGCCAGCTCACCACTAATGACTAGCGGGGGGGCGAAAAATGAGCAGTTCTTC. Protein product: CASSPLMTSGGAKNEQFF.